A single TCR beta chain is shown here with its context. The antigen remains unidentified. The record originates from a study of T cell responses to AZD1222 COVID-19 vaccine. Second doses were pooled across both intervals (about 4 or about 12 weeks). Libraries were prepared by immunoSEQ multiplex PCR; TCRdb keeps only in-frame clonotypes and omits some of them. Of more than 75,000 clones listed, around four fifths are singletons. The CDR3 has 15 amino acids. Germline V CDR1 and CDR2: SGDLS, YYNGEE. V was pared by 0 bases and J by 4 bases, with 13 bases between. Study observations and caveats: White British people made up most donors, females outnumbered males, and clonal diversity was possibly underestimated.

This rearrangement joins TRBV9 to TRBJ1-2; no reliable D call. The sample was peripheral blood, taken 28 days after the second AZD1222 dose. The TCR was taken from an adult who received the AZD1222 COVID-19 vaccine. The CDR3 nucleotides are TGTGCCAGCAGCGTAGCTCAAGGAAGTGCCTATGGCTACACCTTC. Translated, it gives CASSVAQGSAYGYTF.